These 3 T cell receptor beta chains share one sample of origin, sequenced in a study of T cell responses to AZD1222 COVID-19 vaccine. This table comes from immunoSEQ multiplex PCR, and its TCRdb copy is limited to in-frame clones, with some not included. The sample has about 150,000 clones, almost 95% seen once. The source was peripheral blood, collected on day 0 of AZD1222 vaccination. These receptors were obtained from an adult in good health.

V gene TRBV18 combines with J gene TRBJ1-3; D may be TRBD1 (5 bases). Germline CDR1 and CDR2: KGHSH and LQKENI. Trimming took 2 bases from V and 2 from J, leaving 10 bases between them. This CDR3 comprises 15 residues. DNA for the CDR3: TGTGCCAGCTCACCAGGGCCAGGGACTGGAAACACCATATATTTT. This gives the protein CASSPGPGTGNTIYF.

V gene TRBV3-1 (or the pseudogene TRBV3-2) combines with J gene TRBJ2-1; 12 bases align to TRBD2. CDR1 is LGHDT and CDR2 is YNNKEL in the germline V gene (reference sequence). J was trimmed by 4 bases and V by 1 base; bases with no gene match: 5. CDR3 length: 17 residues. The CDR3 sequence is CASSQVLAGGRYNEQFF. The DNA for the CDR3 is TGTGCCAGCAGCCAAGTACTAGCGGGAGGAAGATACAATGAGCAGTTCTTC.

The chain employs TRBV7-2 and TRBJ1-1, with D unclear. Germline values: CDR1 SGHTA, CDR2 FQGNSA. The CDR3 covers 13 residues. V was pared by 5 bases and J by 6 bases, with 13 bases between. Written as DNA, the CDR3 is TGTGCCAGCAGCCCCGGCATCCCGGCTGAAGCTTTCTTT. Protein sequence: CASSPGIPAEAFF.